This TCR beta chain was obtained from a study of glioma-infiltrating T cells after dendritic cell vaccination (dated by TCRdb to the mid-2010s). Turning to the overall study: The cohort included around 15 glioblastoma patients drawn from Phase I and II dendritic cell vaccination trials, of whom 9 were newly diagnosed and 6 had recurrent disease. Autologous tumor lysate-pulsed dendritic cell vaccination was administered to the patients between 2003 and 2012. The vaccine was prepared from monocyte-derived dendritic cells that were cultured for around 7 days with IL-4 and GM-CSF and then pulsed overnight with autologous tumor lysate. Three intradermal dendritic cell vaccine injections were administered to patients at biweekly intervals in the arm below the axilla. Tumor-infiltrating lymphocyte content was quantified and tumor and blood repertoires were compared in dendritic cell-vaccinated glioblastoma patients by deep sequencing of TCR beta CDR3 regions. Survival after dendritic cell vaccination was correlated with TCR sequencing metrics, including TIL content and tumor-blood repertoire overlap. What the research found in general, with its limitations: After dendritic cell vaccination, a higher estimated pretreatment TIL content predicted longer time to progression and longer overall survival. No direct relationship between TCR clonality and survival was found, suggesting a diverse polyclonal response may matter. The response model built on TCR overlap across three groups was characterized as speculative, with prospective validation still needed. The cohort was small and heterogeneous, only a few patients had full blood and tumor sets, and even fewer had initial-recurrent tumor pairs.

The immunoSEQ assay amplified TCRB CDR3 regions from roughly 2 micrograms of genomic DNA, or from all available DNA when less than that amount was available. The multiplex PCR employed 60 forward primers targeting TCR V beta segments and 13 reverse primers targeting J beta segments. To estimate reads per starting template, synthetic control templates were spiked into each sample at limiting dilution. The Illumina HiSeq System generated 87 bp sequencing reads. From the authors' description of their analysis: PCR and sequencing errors were removed by a nearest neighbor algorithm that merged closely related sequences. TCR overlap was defined as the percentage of unique tumor TCR beta sequences that were also found in the peripheral blood of the same patient. In TCRdb, the immuneACCESS table is reduced to in-frame sequences with V and J assigned. These tables do not hold every clone; where another copy was compared, an unresolved V gene accounts for under half, and the others remain unexplained. V, J and clone size were drawn from that table, and D and trimming were deduced from the DNA. The sample table shows 98,000 or so clones, and 65% to 85% are seen once. The ten most abundant clones make up 5% to 7% of the sample.

On this clone: The target of this receptor is not known. The input lacks base qualities; no much larger clone sits a single base away.

The CDR3 contains 14 residues, cysteine and phenylalanine counted. Of the read, only the CDR3 DNA is kept; its 42 bases are in frame from base 1. Trimming takes 5 bases off V and 10 bases off J; junction bases not matched to a gene: 11. CDR1 and CDR2 (SQVTM, ANQGSEA) derive from the germline V gene. In the paper's terms, the time point label means: after dendritic cell vaccination, including at tumor progression/relapse. Patients were selected for having adequate residual fresh-frozen tumor tissue and more than two years of available survival data. Molecular status otherwise varied across the glioblastoma patients, but none of them carried an isocitrate dehydrogenase mutation. PBMC were collected before vaccination, two weeks after the third vaccination, and at tumor progression if tumor progression occurred. Genomic DNA was extracted with the Qiagen DNeasy Blood extraction Kit.

The sequence was obtained from a human donor with glioblastoma. This material consisted of blood, taken after dendritic cell vaccination. The chain uses TRBV29-1 and TRBJ2-1, and 10 junction bases match TRBD2. The sequenced DNA: TGCAGCGTTTCTCCCAGCGGGGGGGCATGGGAGCAGTTCTTC. Its translation is CSVSPSGGAWEQFF.